The clone carrying this T cell receptor (beta chain) was seen more than once but under ten times. The sample is drawn from a study of graft-versus-host responses after intestinal transplantation. The method was immunoSEQ multiplex PCR; TCRdb's version includes in-frame clones alone and lacks a portion of them. The data show fewer than 8,000 clones, approximately 21% seen once. The sample was alloreactive CD4+ T cells from a mixed lymphocyte reaction culture, taken before transplantation. As for subset: CFSE-low proliferating T cells sorted from roughly 6-day pre-transplant mixed lymphocyte reaction (GvH or HvG direction). The source is a human patient who was an organ donor for intestinal transplantation.

CDR3 nucleotide sequence: TGTGCCAGCAGCCGCCCGGACAGGGGTTTGGGCTACGAGCAGTACTTC. Translation gives CASSRPDRGLGYEQYF. V gene TRBV4-2 combines with J gene TRBJ2-7; 9 bases are a match to TRBD1. V was pared by 4 bases and J by 3 bases, with 10 bases of the junction left unmatched. The CDR3 runs to 16 residues. Germline values: CDR1 LGHNA, CDR2 YNFKEQ.